The rows below give T cell receptor beta chains drawn from one sample of a study of CD8 T cells in ankylosing spondylitis. MiXCR was run by TCRdb on the 5' RACE reads, yielding one entry per CDR3 protein. The repertoire holds about 240,000 distinct CDR3 sequences, with about 9.1% as singletons. The material sequenced was blood, either unsorted or a sorted T cell fraction (not recorded which). All receptors derive from a male donor with ankylosing spondylitis or in good health (not recorded which). The CDR3 runs from the conserved cysteine through the conserved F or W. A D gene is named only where the DNA matches it firmly. The size entry is marked missing in some rows and otherwise reads once, few, many or a size class.

d_call j_call v_call clone_size cdr3_aa cdr3_nt
TRBD2 TRBJ2-7 TRBV7-2 few CASSLGLAGGPGYEQYF TGTGCCAGCAGCTTGGGACTAGCGGGAGGGCCGGGCTACGAGCAGTACTTC
. TRBJ1-5 TRBV7-2 many CASSLDRGLLNQPQHF TGTGCCAGCAGCTTAGATCGGGGACTGCTGAATCAGCCCCAGCATTTT
TRBD1 TRBJ1-6 TRBV6-1 many CALRGQGVSPLHF TGTGCCCTCAGGGGACAGGGAGTTTCACCCCTCCACTTT
TRBD1 TRBJ2-1 TRBV4-1 many CASSPQGANEQF TGCGCCAGCAGCCCCCAGGGGGCAAACGAGCAGTTC
TRBD1 TRBJ1-2 TRBV7-3 many CASSLLPGQGAYGYTF TGTGCCAGCAGCCTACTTCCGGGACAGGGGGCTTATGGCTACACCTTC
TRBD2 TRBJ2-5 TRBV12-3/TRBV12-4 many CASSSGLAGSSWETQYF TGTGCCAGCAGCTCCGGACTAGCGGGGTCTTCTTGGGAGACCCAGTACTTC
TRBD1 TRBJ1-4 TRBV5-4 many CASSLSTGQGNEKLFF TGTGCCAGCAGCCTTAGTACGGGACAGGGTAACGAAAAACTGTTTTTT
. TRBJ1-1 TRBV27 many CASSRRSDPQAFF TGTGCCAGCAGCCGCCGGTCTGACCCTCAAGCTTTCTTT
TRBD1 TRBJ1-1 TRBV7-2 few CASSFKGAQAFF TGTGCCAGCAGCTTCAAGGGGGCGCAAGCTTTCTTT
TRBD1 TRBJ2-7 TRBV29-1 many CSVTLDRVVYEQYF TGCAGCGTTACCCTCGACAGGGTCGTCTACGAGCAGTACTTC
TRBD1 TRBJ1-1 TRBV7-2 many CASSFTGGRTEAFF TGTGCCAGCAGCTTTACAGGGGGCCGGACTGAAGCTTTCTTT
. TRBJ1-1 TRBV5-1 many CASSLMTGALEAFF TGCGCCAGCAGCTTAATGACCGGGGCTCTTGAAGCTTTCTTT
. TRBJ2-7 TRBV10-3 many CAISPATGRGYEQYF TGTGCCATCAGCCCAGCGACAGGGCGGGGATACGAGCAGTACTTC
TRBD2 TRBJ2-1 TRBV9 many CASSVGGTSFYNEQFF TGTGCCAGCAGCGTAGGTGGGACTAGTTTCTACAATGAGCAGTTCTTC
TRBD1 TRBJ1-1 TRBV7-2 many CASSNPGTDPMNTEAFF TGTGCCAGCAGCAACCCCGGGACAGACCCCATGAACACTGAAGCTTTCTTT
. TRBJ2-3 TRBV7-2 many CASSLGAHSTDTQYF TGTGCCAGCAGCTTAGGCGCCCATAGCACAGATACGCAGTATTTT
. TRBJ1-1 TRBV29-1 many CSVGRRINTEAFF TGCAGCGTTGGACGGCGGATAAACACTGAAGCTTTCTTT
. TRBJ2-2 TRBV7-9 many CASGGQRRELFF TGTGCCAGCGGCGGACAGAGGCGGGAGCTGTTTTTT
. TRBJ2-1 TRBV11-1 many CASSPRQGGDNEQFF TGTGCCAGCAGCCCGAGACAGGGAGGGGACAATGAGCAGTTCTTC
. TRBJ1-6 TRBV7-2 many CASSLTDSRSPLHF TGTGCCAGCAGCTTAACGGACAGCAGATCACCCCTCCACTTT
TRBD1 TRBJ1-1 TRBV6-2/TRBV6-3 many CASSAGGHNTEAFF TGTGCCAGCAGTGCAGGGGGCCACAACACTGAAGCTTTCTTT
. TRBJ2-7 TRBV7-2 many CASSLVRGTNYEQYF TGTGCCAGCAGCTTAGTAAGAGGGACGAACTACGAGCAGTACTTC
. TRBJ2-1 TRBV20-1 many CSAGRAGHEQFF TGCAGTGCTGGTCGGGCAGGCCATGAGCAGTTCTTC
TRBD2 TRBJ2-1 TRBV7-9 many CASSQAALASGGNEQFF TGTGCCAGCAGCCAGGCCGCTCTGGCTAGCGGGGGTAATGAGCAGTTCTTC
. TRBJ2-2 TRBV14 many CASSPRLSGELFF TGTGCCAGCAGCCCTAGGCTCTCCGGGGAGCTGTTTTTT
. TRBJ2-5 TRBV3-1 many CASSQGGLSQETQYF TGTGCCAGCAGCCAAGGCGGGCTAAGCCAAGAGACCCAGTACTTC
. TRBJ2-2 TRBV12-3/TRBV12-4 . CAITPGTSRGESTGELFF TGTGCCATCACCCCCGGGACATCCAGGGGTGAATCCACCGGGGAGCTGTTTTTT
. TRBJ2-1 TRBV7-2 many CASSSRGGDEQFF TGTGCCAGCAGCTCTCGAGGAGGGGATGAGCAGTTCTTC
. TRBJ1-1 TRBV5-1 many CASGAGLNTEAFF TGCGCCAGTGGAGCGGGGCTTAACACTGAAGCTTTCTTT
TRBD1 TRBJ2-1 TRBV6-2/TRBV6-3 many CASSYSTGQGYNEQFF TGTGCCAGCAGTTACTCGACGGGACAGGGCTACAATGAGCAGTTCTTC
. TRBJ1-6 TRBV5-1 many CASSLTGQGSNSPLHF TGCGCCAGCAGCCTAACGGGGCAGGGGAGTAATTCACCCCTCCACTTT
TRBD2 TRBJ2-7 TRBV19 many CATSSGSFYEQYF TGTGCCACCTCTAGCGGGAGCTTCTACGAGCAGTACTTC
. TRBJ1-6 TRBV5-1 many CASSLVIGNLNSPLHF TGCGCCAGCAGCTTGGTAATCGGTAACCTGAATTCACCCCTCCACTTT
TRBD1 TRBJ2-7 TRBV6-5 . CASSYSGTGTEQYF TGTGCCAGCAGTTACTCCGGGACAGGGACCGAGCAGTACTTC
. TRBJ1-2 TRBV20-1 many CSAIIQGLGGYTF TGCAGTGCTATTATTCAGGGGCTGGGGGGCTACACCTTC
. TRBJ1-2 TRBV7-8 . CASSLGPETYGYTF TGTGCCAGCAGCTTAGGTCCGGAAACCTATGGCTACACCTTC
. TRBJ1-2 TRBV30 . CAWSTVDWRNGYTF TGTGCCTGGAGTACCGTTGACTGGCGGAATGGCTACACCTTC
. TRBJ2-7 TRBV20-1 many CSATYMTKQYF TGCAGTGCTACCTACATGACCAAGCAGTACTTC
. TRBJ2-7 TRBV20-1 many CWWLSAYSYEQYF TGCTGGTGGCTAAGCGCCTACTCCTACGAGCAGTACTTC
TRBD2 TRBJ2-3 TRBV7-8 . CASRKTSGRADTQYF TGTGCCAGCAGAAAGACTAGCGGGAGGGCAGATACGCAGTATTTT
TRBD1 TRBJ2-1 TRBV7-9 many CASSLGQGSYDEQFF TGTGCCAGCAGCTTAGGACAGGGATCGTACGATGAGCAGTTCTTC
TRBD1 TRBJ2-5 TRBV5-1 . CASSPGQGAAETQYF TGCGCCAGCAGCCCTGGACAGGGGGCCGCAGAGACCCAGTACTTC
TRBD1 TRBJ1-2 TRBV10-2 many CASRGLQGPDYGYTF TGCGCCAGCAGGGGACTACAGGGGCCGGACTATGGCTACACCTTC
. TRBJ2-1 TRBV4-3 few CASSQELRSSYNEQFF TGCGCCAGCAGCCAGGAGCTCCGCTCCTCCTACAATGAGCAGTTCTTC
. TRBJ1-1 TRBV12-3/TRBV12-4 many CASSLKGVNTEAFF TGTGCCAGCAGTTTAAAGGGAGTGAACACTGAAGCTTTCTTT
. TRBJ2-4 TRBV5-1 few CASSLGGRQINIQYF TGCGCCAGCAGCTTGGGGGGAAGACAGATAAACATTCAGTACTTC
TRBD1 TRBJ2-7 TRBV5-1 many CASSTGRDEQYF TGCGCCAGCTCGACAGGGCGGGACGAGCAGTACTTC
. TRBJ1-4 TRBV7-7 many CASSEGVNEKLFF TGTGCTAGCTCGGAAGGTGTTAATGAAAAACTGTTTTTT
TRBD2 TRBJ2-3 TRBV20-1 many CSVRLAQITDTQYF TGCAGTGTACGACTAGCGCAGATCACAGATACGCAGTATTTT
. TRBJ2-2 TRBV19 many CASSIGITGELFF TGTGCCAGTAGTATCGGGATCACCGGGGAGCTGTTTTTT
TRBD1 TRBJ1-1 TRBV12-3/TRBV12-4 many CASSVQGARDTEAFF TGTGCCAGCAGCGTTCAGGGGGCGCGGGACACTGAAGCTTTCTTT
. TRBJ1-1 TRBV5-1 many CASSLRTANTEAFF TGCGCCAGCAGCTTACGGACTGCTAACACTGAAGCTTTCTTT
. TRBJ2-7 TRBV7-9 . CASSPHVRGSGFYEQYF TGTGCCAGCAGCCCCCACGTTCGGGGGTCTGGCTTCTACGAGCAGTACTTC
TRBD2 TRBJ2-1 TRBV24-1 many CATSDGLAGAHEQFF TGTGCCACCAGTGATGGACTAGCGGGAGCCCATGAGCAGTTCTTC
TRBD2 TRBJ2-3 TRBV5-1 many CASSLATGGESDTQYF TGCGCCAGCAGCTTGGCTACGGGGGGGGAATCAGATACGCAGTATTTT
TRBD2 TRBJ2-3 TRBV20-1 many CSATRLAGVGDTQYF TGCAGTGCTACGCGACTAGCGGGAGTAGGAGATACGCAGTATTTT
. TRBJ1-2 TRBV7-9 many CASSLLGGLDGYTF TGTGCCAGCAGCTTATTAGGGGGTCTTGATGGCTACACCTTC
. TRBJ1-2 TRBV12-3/TRBV12-4 few CASISSQGYGYTF TGTGCCAGCATTTCGTCACAGGGCTATGGCTACACCTTC
. TRBJ2-7 TRBV30 . CAWSRQSSYEQYF TGTGCCTGGTCTCGACAGAGCTCCTACGAGCAGTACTTC